This note documents a single TCR beta chain sequence. What it binds is not known. Assay used: immunoSEQ multiplex PCR; TCRdb lists only in-frame clones, some missing. The sample contains about 43,000 clones, roughly four fifths of which appear only once. Trimming removed 9 bases at V and 2 bases at J, with 9 bases between. CDR1 is KGHDR and CDR2 is SFDVKD in the germline V gene. The CDR3 loop spans 13 amino acids. These data originate in a study of CD4 T cells in relation to SARS-CoV-2 and coronaviruses. Study details: After nine to eleven days of antigen culture, PBMC TCR beta CDR3s were sequenced. Findings of the study overall: Memory recall responses, not primary responses primed in culture, are what the assay detects.

This clonotype originated in an adult with COVID-19. Sequencing input: naive CD4+ T cells from PBMCs, cultured in vitro. The subset: naive CD4+ T cells isolated by negative enrichment. V and J are TRBV24-1 and TRBJ2-2; D unclear. Written as DNA, the CDR3 is TGTGCCACCGTCGACAATAACACCGGGGAGCTGTTTTTT. Its protein product is CATVDNNTGELFF.